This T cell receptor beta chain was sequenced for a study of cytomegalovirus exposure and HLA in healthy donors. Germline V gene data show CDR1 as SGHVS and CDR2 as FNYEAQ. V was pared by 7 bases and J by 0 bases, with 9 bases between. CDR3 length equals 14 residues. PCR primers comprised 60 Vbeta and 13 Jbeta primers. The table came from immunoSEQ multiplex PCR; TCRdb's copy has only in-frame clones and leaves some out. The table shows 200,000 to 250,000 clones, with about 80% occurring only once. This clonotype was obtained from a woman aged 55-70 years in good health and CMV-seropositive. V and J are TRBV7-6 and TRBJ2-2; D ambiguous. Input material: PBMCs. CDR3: CASIPGSNTGELFF. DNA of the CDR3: TGTGCCAGCATCCCGGGTTCGAACACCGGGGAGCTGTTTTTT.